Sequencing of this TCR beta chain was carried out in a study of monozygotic twins with inflammatory bowel disease. Germline CDR1 SGHTA, CDR2 FQGNSA. The CDR3 covers 14 residues. Two rounds of nested PCR, of about 17 and 10 cycles, were run on TCRalpha and TCRbeta cDNA. From its re-call of the 5' RACE reads, TCRdb lists each CDR3 protein once, without DNA. Here the sample table reports approximately 400,000 distinct CDR3 sequences. The gene calls are TRBV7-2 and TRBJ2-5. This TCR was recovered from a human donor with ulcerative colitis or Crohn's disease, or a healthy co-twin of an affected twin (not recorded which). Sample: blood. CDR3 in amino acids: CASSSSRLQETQYF.